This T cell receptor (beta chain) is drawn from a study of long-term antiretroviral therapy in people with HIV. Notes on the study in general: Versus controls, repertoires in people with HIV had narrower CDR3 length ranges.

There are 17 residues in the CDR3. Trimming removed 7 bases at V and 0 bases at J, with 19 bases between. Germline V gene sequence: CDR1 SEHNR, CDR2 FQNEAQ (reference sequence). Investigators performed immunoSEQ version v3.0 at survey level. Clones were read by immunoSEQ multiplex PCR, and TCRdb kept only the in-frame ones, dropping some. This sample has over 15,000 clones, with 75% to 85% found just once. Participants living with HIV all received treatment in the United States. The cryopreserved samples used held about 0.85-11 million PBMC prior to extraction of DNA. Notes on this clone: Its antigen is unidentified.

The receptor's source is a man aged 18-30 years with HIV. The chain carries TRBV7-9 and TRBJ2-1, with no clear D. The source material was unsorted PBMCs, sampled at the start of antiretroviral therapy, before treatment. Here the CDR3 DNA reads TGTGCCAGCACCAACCCCACTGTGCTAAGCTCCTACAATGAGCAGTTCTTC. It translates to CASTNPTVLSSYNEQFF.